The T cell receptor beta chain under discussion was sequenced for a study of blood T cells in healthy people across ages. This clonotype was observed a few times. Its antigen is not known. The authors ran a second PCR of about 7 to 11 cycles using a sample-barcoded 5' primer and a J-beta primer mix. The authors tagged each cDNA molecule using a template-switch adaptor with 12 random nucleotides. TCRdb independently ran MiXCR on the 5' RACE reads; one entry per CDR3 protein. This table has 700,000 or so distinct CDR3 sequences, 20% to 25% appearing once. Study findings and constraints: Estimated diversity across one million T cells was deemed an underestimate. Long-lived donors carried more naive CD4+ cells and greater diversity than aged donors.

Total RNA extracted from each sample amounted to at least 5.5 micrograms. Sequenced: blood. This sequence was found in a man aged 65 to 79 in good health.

The CDR3 sequence: CASSLEAGVGTDTQYF. The CDR3 region has the DNA TGCGCCAGCAGCTTGGAGGCGGGAGTTGGCACAGATACGCAGTATTTT. The V gene is TRBV5-1, the J gene TRBJ2-3, with 7 bases identical to TRBD2. The germline V gene has CDR1 SGHRS and CDR2 YFSETQ. The CDR3 is made up of 16 amino acids. V gave up 0 bases and J gave up 1 base; unmatched junction bases: 5.